The sequence of this TCR beta chain was determined in a study of blood T cell repertoires in COVID-19. V trimming: 6 bases; J trimming: 5 bases; junction bases outside the gene matches: 12. The V gene's germline CDR1 is SGHRS and CDR2 YFSETQ. CDR3 length: 15 amino acids. This clone was recorded only once. Sequencing used immunoSEQ multiplex PCR; TCRdb keeps in-frame clones, though not all of them. Among under 300,000 clones listed, around 86% were seen once. Sequencing was done on a sample of peripheral blood. This chain links TRBV5-1 with TRBJ1-1; the match to TRBD1 covers 8 bases. This TCR was recovered from a man aged 25-45 years who had recovered from COVID-19. In DNA, the CDR3 is TGCGCCAGCATAAGGACAGGGTCAAGGAAGACTGAAGCTTTCTTT. Encoded protein: CASIRTGSRKTEAFF.